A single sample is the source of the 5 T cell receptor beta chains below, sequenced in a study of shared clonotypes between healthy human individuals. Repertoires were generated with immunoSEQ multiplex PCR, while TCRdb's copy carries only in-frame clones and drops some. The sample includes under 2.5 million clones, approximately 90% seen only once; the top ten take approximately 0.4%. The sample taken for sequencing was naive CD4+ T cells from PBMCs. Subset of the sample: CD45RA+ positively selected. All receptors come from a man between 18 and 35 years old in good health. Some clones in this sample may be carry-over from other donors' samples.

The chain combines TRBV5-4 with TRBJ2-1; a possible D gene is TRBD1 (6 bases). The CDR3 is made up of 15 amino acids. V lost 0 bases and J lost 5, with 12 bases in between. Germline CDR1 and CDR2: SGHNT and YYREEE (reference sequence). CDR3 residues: CASSLVWQGNNEQFF. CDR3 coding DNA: TGTGCCAGCAGCTTGGTTTGGCAGGGGAACAATGAGCAGTTCTTC.

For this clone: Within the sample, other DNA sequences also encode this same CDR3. For the CDR3, the DNA is TGTGCCAGCAGTTACACAGGGTATGGAAACACCATATATTTT. Translation: CASSYTGYGNTIYF. The rearrangement joins TRBV6-6 to TRBJ1-3, with D possibly matching TRBD1 (6 bases). Germline CDR1 is MNHNY and CDR2 is SVGAGI (reference sequence). The CDR3 loop spans 14 amino acids. V shed 2 bases and J shed 3 bases, with 8 bases lying between them.

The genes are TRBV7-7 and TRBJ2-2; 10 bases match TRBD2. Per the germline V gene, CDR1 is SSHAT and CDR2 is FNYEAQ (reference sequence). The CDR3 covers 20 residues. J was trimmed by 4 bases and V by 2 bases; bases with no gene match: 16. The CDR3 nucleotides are TGTGCCAGCAGCTTAATCCCTAGCGGGGGCTCGGGACCCATCACCGGGGAGCTGTTTTTT. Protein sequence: CASSLIPSGGSGPITGELFF.

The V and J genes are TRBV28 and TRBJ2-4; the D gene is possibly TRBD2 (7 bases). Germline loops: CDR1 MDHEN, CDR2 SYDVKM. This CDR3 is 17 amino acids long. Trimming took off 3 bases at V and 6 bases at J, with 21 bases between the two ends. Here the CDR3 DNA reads TGTGCCAGCAGTTTCCGGGGGCCTAGCGGCTTCCTAAACATTCAGTACTTC. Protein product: CASSFRGPSGFLNIQYF.

CDR3 residues: CASSWTSTYNEQFF. The CDR3 nucleotides are TGTGCCAGCAGCTGGACTTCCACCTACAATGAGCAGTTCTTC. The rearrangement joins TRBV7-3 to TRBJ2-1; D possibly corresponds to TRBD2 (5 bases). This CDR3 has 14 residues. Looked up from germline, CDR1 is SGHTA and CDR2 is FQGTGA. V was shortened by 4 bases and J by 2 bases, with 9 bases between the two germline ends. The variable domain in full, completed from reference TRBV7-3 and TRBJ2-1, reads GAGVSQTPSNKVTEKGKYVELRCDPISGHTALYWYRQSLGQGPEFLIYFQGTGAADDSGLPNDRFFAVRPEGSVSTLKIQRTERGDSAVYLCASSWTSTYNEQFFGPGTRLTVL.